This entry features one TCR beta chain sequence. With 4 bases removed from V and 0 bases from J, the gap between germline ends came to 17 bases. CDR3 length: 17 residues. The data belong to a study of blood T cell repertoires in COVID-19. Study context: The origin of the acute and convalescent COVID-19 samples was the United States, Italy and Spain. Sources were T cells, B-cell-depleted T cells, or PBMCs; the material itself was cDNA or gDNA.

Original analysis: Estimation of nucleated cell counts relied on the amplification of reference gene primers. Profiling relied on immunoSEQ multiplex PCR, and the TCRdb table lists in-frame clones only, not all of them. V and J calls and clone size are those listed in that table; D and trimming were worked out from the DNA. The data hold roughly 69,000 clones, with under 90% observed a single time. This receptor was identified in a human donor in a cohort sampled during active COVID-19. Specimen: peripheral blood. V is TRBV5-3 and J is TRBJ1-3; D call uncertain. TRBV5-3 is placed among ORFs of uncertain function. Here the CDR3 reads CARSLNRAGNSGNTIYF. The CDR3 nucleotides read TGTGCCAGAAGCCTCAACCGCGCCGGGAACTCTGGAAACACCATATATTTT.